This is a list of T cell receptor beta chains from one sample in a study of blood T cells in healthy people across ages. A single record per CDR3 protein comes from TCRdb applying MiXCR to the 5' RACE reads. The sample has 800,000 or so distinct CDR3 sequences, 20% to 25% seen once. In addition, the sample was reused for a study of T cells of mothers and their children.

The sample was blood. These receptors were taken from a boy younger than 18 in good health. CDR3s include the opening cysteine and the closing phenylalanine or tryptophan. The D gene is left open where the match is weak. A row's size may be missing; if present it is once, few, many or a size class.

V gene,D gene,clone size,J gene,CDR3 DNA,CDR3 protein
TRBV28,-,few,TRBJ2-3,TGTGCCAGCAGTTTGGGGGGTGGCGGGGAAATCACAGATACGCAGTATTTT,CASSLGGGGEITDTQYF
TRBV6-5,TRBD1,few,TRBJ2-7,TGTGCCAGCAGAAACAGGACAGGGGGCTGGTACGAGCAGTACTTC,CASRNRTGGWYEQYF
TRBV4-2,-,few,TRBJ1-5,TGTGCCAGCAGCCAAGTCTCCGCAACTACAGGGACCAATCAGCCCCAGCATTTT,CASSQVSATTGTNQPQHF
TRBV20-1,TRBD1,few,TRBJ1-5,TGCAGTGCTAGAGATAGTCCGGGACAGGGGGCTACCGTTTGGCAGCCCCAGCATTTT,CSARDSPGQGATVWQPQHF
TRBV29-1,-,-,TRBJ2-7,TGCAGCGTTGAAGAGCCCCACAGGGCCGAGCAGTACTTC,CSVEEPHRAEQYF
TRBV19,-,-,TRBJ2-7,TGTGCCAGTAGCTCGATCGGAGGGGGCCTCTACGAGCAGTACTTC,CASSSIGGGLYEQYF
TRBV7-6,TRBD1,few,TRBJ1-6,TGTGCCGGCAGCTTAGTCGGGACAGGGGACTCACCCCTCCACTTT,CAGSLVGTGDSPLHF
TRBV7-8,TRBD1,-,TRBJ2-3,TGTGCCAGCAGCTTTTTTTGGGGACAGGGTGCAGATACGCAGTATTTT,CASSFFWGQGADTQYF
TRBV2,-,-,TRBJ2-1,TGTGCCAGCAGTGAAGTGGAGGGACGCGAGCAGTTCTTC,CASSEVEGREQFF
TRBV6-2/TRBV6-3,-,many,TRBJ1-1,TGTGCCAGCAGTTACTCGGTCCTCCAGGCCCTGAACACTGAAGCTTTCTTT,CASSYSVLQALNTEAFF
TRBV29-1,-,-,TRBJ1-3,TGCAGCGGTGGCAATTCCGGAAACACCATATATTTT,CSGGNSGNTIYF
TRBV5-5,-,-,TRBJ1-2,TGTGCCAGCAGCTTGGGGACAGTGATGAACTATGGCTACACCTTC,CASSLGTVMNYGYTF
TRBV5-1,-,-,TRBJ2-1,TGCGCCAGCAGGCACCAGGCCGGGACTGGCTACAATGAGCAGTTCTTC,CASRHQAGTGYNEQFF
TRBV7-9,-,-,TRBJ1-1,TGTGCCAGCACCCAGGCCGGGGTTGGCACTGAAGCTTTCTTT,CASTQAGVGTEAFF
TRBV9,TRBD2,few,TRBJ2-1,TGTGCCAGCAGCGGGACTAGGGGCAATGAGCAGTTCTTC,CASSGTRGNEQFF
TRBV7-9,-,many,TRBJ2-7,TGTGCCAGCAGTTTCATCGACGGACCTTACGAGCAGTACTTC,CASSFIDGPYEQYF
TRBV5-1,-,-,TRBJ1-2,TGCGCCAGCAGCTTGTATCTGGGCGAGGATGGCTACACCTTC,CASSLYLGEDGYTF
TRBV28,TRBD1,few,TRBJ2-7,TGTGCCAGCAGTTTCGGGACAGGGTTAAGATCCTTAAGCTCCTACGAGCAGTACTTC,CASSFGTGLRSLSSYEQYF
TRBV5-1,TRBD1,few,TRBJ2-5,TGCGCCAGCAGCTTCTGGGACAGGGGGAAGGAGACCCAGTACTTC,CASSFWDRGKETQYF
TRBV2,-,-,TRBJ1-3,TGTGCCAGCAGTGAAATTGGTGCCGGAAACACCATATATTTT,CASSEIGAGNTIYF
TRBV29-1,TRBD2,-,TRBJ2-5,TGCAGCGTGGGGGGACTAGTTGAGACCCAGTACTTC,CSVGGLVETQYF
TRBV20-1,-,-,TRBJ2-5,TGCAGTGCTAGAGGCCAACTAGGAGTTTTGTACCAAGAGACCCAGTACTTC,CSARGQLGVLYQETQYF
TRBV27,TRBD1,few,TRBJ1-1,TGTGCCAGCAGCCGGTCATATTGGGTCGCGGGACAGGGGGACACTGAAGCTTTCTTT,CASSRSYWVAGQGDTEAFF
TRBV5-6,-,-,TRBJ1-3,TGTGCCAGCAGCTTGGTTCGGTTTCACTCTGGAAACACCATATATTTT,CASSLVRFHSGNTIYF
TRBV4-2,-,-,TRBJ2-1,TGTGCCAGCAGCCTATTAGACACCGGCTACAATGAGCAGTTCTTC,CASSLLDTGYNEQFF
TRBV7-2,TRBD2,few,TRBJ2-3,TGTGCCACTAGCGGGAGGAGAGTGTCCGATACGCAGTATTTT,CATSGRRVSDTQYF
TRBV7-9,TRBD1,many,TRBJ1-5,TGTGCCAGCAGCCAGGGACAGGGGGATCAGCCCCAGCATTTT,CASSQGQGDQPQHF
TRBV7-8,-,-,TRBJ2-5,TGTGCCAGCAGCTTAGCTGGGGAACAAGAGACCCAGTACTTC,CASSLAGEQETQYF
TRBV20-1,TRBD1,-,TRBJ1-5,TGCAGTGCTTTAGCATGGACAGGGTCGGGCAATCAGCCCCAGCATTTT,CSALAWTGSGNQPQHF
TRBV7-9,-,few,TRBJ2-7,TGTGCCAGCAGCCACGACGGTGGCTCCTACGAGCAGTACTTC,CASSHDGGSYEQYF
TRBV6-2/TRBV6-3,-,-,TRBJ2-4,TGTGCCAGCAGTTATCAGGCCTTAGCCAAAAACATTCAGTACTTC,CASSYQALAKNIQYF
TRBV18,-,few,TRBJ2-5,TGTGCCAGCTCACGACAGATGGGCCAAGAGACCCAGTACTTC,CASSRQMGQETQYF
TRBV5-5,-,-,TRBJ2-2,TGTGCCAGCAGCTTGGGTTATGGGGAGACCGGGGAGCTGTTTTTT,CASSLGYGETGELFF
TRBV9,-,-,TRBJ2-7,TGTGCCAGCAGCGTAGAACAGGGTCCTGGCTACGAGCAGTACTTC,CASSVEQGPGYEQYF
TRBV14,-,few,TRBJ2-2,TGTGCCAGCAGCCAGGCAACCGGGACCATAACCGGGGAGCTGTTTTTT,CASSQATGTITGELFF
TRBV29-1,TRBD1,-,TRBJ2-4,TGCAGCGTTGAAGATAAGTTCCGGGACAGGCTAGCCAAAAACATTCAGTACTTC,CSVEDKFRDRLAKNIQYF
TRBV12-3/TRBV12-4,-,-,TRBJ2-5,TGTGCCAGCAGTTCTCCTGGGGGAGGACGGTCCCAGCAGTACTTC,CASSSPGGGRSQQYF
TRBV5-5,TRBD1,-,TRBJ1-5,TGTGCCAGCAGCGAGGACAGGAGTATCAATCAGCCCCAGCATTTT,CASSEDRSINQPQHF
TRBV20-1,TRBD2,few,TRBJ2-5,TGCAGTGCCACGGGACTAGCGGGAAGTGGTGGTGGAGAGACCCAGTACTTC,CSATGLAGSGGGETQYF
TRBV20-1,TRBD1,few,TRBJ1-1,TGCAGTGCTATCACCTTGGGACAGGGGAACTGGGACACTGAAGCTTTCTTT,CSAITLGQGNWDTEAFF
TRBV5-1,-,many,TRBJ2-3,TGTGCCAGCAGTTGGACAGCTAGCACAGATACGCAGTATTTT,CASSWTASTDTQYF
TRBV10-3,-,-,TRBJ2-5,TGTGCCATCAAAGGCAGTTCCGCAGAGACCCAGTACTTC,CAIKGSSAETQYF
TRBV9,TRBD2,few,TRBJ2-1,TGTGCCAGCAGCGTAGCCCCTAGCGGGGACAATGAGCAGTTCTTC,CASSVAPSGDNEQFF
TRBV7-6,TRBD2,-,TRBJ2-1,TGTGCCAGCAATTGGCTAGCGGGACCAGACAATGAGCAGTTCTTC,CASNWLAGPDNEQFF
TRBV12-3/TRBV12-4,-,-,TRBJ2-3,TGTGCCAGCAGCAAACGGGAACGCACAGATACGCAGTATTTT,CASSKRERTDTQYF
TRBV12-3/TRBV12-4,-,-,TRBJ2-1,TGTGCCAGCAGTTTATTGGACGGGGAGGATGAGCAGTTCTTC,CASSLLDGEDEQFF
TRBV27,-,few,TRBJ1-1,TGTGCCAGCAGTTTATCCGCGTGGTTCACTGAAGCTTTCTTT,CASSLSAWFTEAFF
TRBV5-1,-,few,TRBJ2-7,TGCGCCAGCAGCGCCTCCGGAGGGGGAGGGATTTACGAGCAGTACTTC,CASSASGGGGIYEQYF
TRBV6-2/TRBV6-3,TRBD2,-,TRBJ2-5,TGTGCCAGCAGTTACTCGTTTCTAGCGGGGGGCAAAGAGACCCAGTACTTC,CASSYSFLAGGKETQYF
TRBV6-1,TRBD2,-,TRBJ2-3,TGTGCCAGCACCGAAGCGGGACTAGCGGGGGGGATGAGGGCAGATACGCAGTATTTT,CASTEAGLAGGMRADTQYF
TRBV5-1,TRBD1,few,TRBJ1-4,TGCGCCAGCAGCTTGGAGACAGGGCGAGGGGAAAAACTGTTTTTT,CASSLETGRGEKLFF
TRBV7-8,TRBD2,few,TRBJ2-3,TGTGCCAGCAGCTTAGTTGCTAGCGGATACACAGATACGCAGTATTTT,CASSLVASGYTDTQYF
TRBV10-3,TRBD2,few,TRBJ2-5,TGTGCCATCACCGGGGGGTTAGGAGAGACCCAGTACTTC,CAITGGLGETQYF
TRBV7-8,TRBD1,-,TRBJ1-2,TGTGCCAGCAGGCAATTACAGGGGACCATATATGGCTACACCTTC,CASRQLQGTIYGYTF
TRBV20-1,TRBD2,-,TRBJ2-3,TGCAGTGGGATAAGGCGGGAGGGCCGCACAGATACGCAGTATTTT,CSGIRREGRTDTQYF